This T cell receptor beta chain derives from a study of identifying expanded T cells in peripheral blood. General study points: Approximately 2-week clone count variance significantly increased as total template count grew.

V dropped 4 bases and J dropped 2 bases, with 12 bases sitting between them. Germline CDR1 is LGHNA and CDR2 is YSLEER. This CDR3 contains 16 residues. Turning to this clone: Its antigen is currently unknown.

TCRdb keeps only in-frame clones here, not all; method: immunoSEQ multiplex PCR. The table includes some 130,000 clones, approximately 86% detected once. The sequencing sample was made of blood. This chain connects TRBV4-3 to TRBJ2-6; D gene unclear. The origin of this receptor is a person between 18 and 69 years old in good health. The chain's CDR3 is CASSPKMGPGANVLTF. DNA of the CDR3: TGCGCCAGCAGCCCAAAAATGGGCCCTGGGGCCAACGTCCTGACTTTC.